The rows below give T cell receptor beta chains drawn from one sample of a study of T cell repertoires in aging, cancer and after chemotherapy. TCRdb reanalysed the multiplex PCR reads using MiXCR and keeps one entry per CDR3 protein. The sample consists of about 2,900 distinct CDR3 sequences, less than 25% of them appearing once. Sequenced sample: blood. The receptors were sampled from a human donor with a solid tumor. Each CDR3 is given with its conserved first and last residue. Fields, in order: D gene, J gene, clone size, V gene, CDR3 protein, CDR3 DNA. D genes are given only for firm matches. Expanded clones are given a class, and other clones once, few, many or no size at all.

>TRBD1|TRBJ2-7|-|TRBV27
CASSPATGERSYKQYF
TGTGCCAGCAGTCCCGCTACAGGGGAAAGGTCCTACAAGCAGTACTTC
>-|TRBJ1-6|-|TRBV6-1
CASTRGSGSDNSPLHF
TGTGCCAGCACCCGGGGGTCGGGGTCGGATAATTCACCCCTCCACTTT
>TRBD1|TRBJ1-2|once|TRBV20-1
CSARDAGGTGPDSGGYTF
TGCAGTGCTAGAGATGCCGGGGGGACAGGCCCCGACTCCGGGGGCTACACCTTC
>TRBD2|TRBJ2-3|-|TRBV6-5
CASSLYSLAVSTDTQYF
TGTGCCAGCAGCTTGTACTCGCTAGCGGTAAGCACAGATACGCAGTATTTT
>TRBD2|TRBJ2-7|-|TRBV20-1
CSARDPKRGDYKQYF
TGCAGTGCTAGAGATCCGAAGCGGGGGGACTACAAGCAGTACTTC
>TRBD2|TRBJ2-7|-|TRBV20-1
CSASPSGGYYEQYF
TGCAGTGCTAGCCCTAGCGGGGGATACTACGAGCAGTACTTC
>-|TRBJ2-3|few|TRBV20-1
CSARDRAREGTDTQYF
TGCAGTGCTAGAGACAGGGCAAGGGAAGGCACAGATACGCAGTATTTT
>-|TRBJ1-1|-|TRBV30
CAWSVRHLNTEAFF
TGTGCCTGGAGTGTAAGACACCTGAACACTGAAGCTTTCTTT
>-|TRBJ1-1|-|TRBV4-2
CASSQDRMGNTEAFF
TGTGCCAGCAGCCAAGATCGGATGGGGAACACTGAAGCTTTCTTT
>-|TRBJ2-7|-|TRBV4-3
CASSQNQGDEQYF
TGCGCCAGCAGCCAAAATCAAGGGGACGAGCAGTACTTC
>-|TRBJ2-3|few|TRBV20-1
CSVYRSSGTDTQYF
TGCAGTGTGTATCGGTCTAGCGGCACAGATACGCAGTATTTT
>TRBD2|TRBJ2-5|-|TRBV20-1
CSDDGLAGGPGQETQYF
TGCAGTGACGATGGACTAGCGGGGGGGCCAGGGCAAGAGACCCAGTACTTC
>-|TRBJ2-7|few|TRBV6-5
CASSFGRPVGYEQYF
TGTGCCAGCAGTTTCGGACGGCCGGTTGGCTACGAGCAGTACTTC
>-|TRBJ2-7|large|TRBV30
CAWSGQQEQYF
TGTGCCTGGAGTGGACAGCAAGAGCAGTACTTC
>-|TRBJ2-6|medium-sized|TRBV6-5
CASSRRVIRTASGANVLTF
TGTGCCAGCAGCCGACGAGTAATAAGAACAGCCTCTGGGGCCAACGTCCTGACTTTC
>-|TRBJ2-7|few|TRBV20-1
CSARLPTSYEQYF
TGCAGTGCGCGGTTACCTACCTCCTACGAGCAGTACTTC
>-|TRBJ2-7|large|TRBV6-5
CASSYSAGAGDYEQYF
TGTGCCAGCAGTTACTCGGCAGGGGCGGGGGACTACGAGCAGTACTTC
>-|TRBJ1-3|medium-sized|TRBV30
CAWALAGITGNTIYF
TGTGCCTGGGCACTCGCAGGGATAACTGGAAACACCATATATTTT
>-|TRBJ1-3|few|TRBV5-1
CASSSEPRNTIYF
TGCGCCAGCAGCTCCGAGCCCCGAAACACCATATATTTT
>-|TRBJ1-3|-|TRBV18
CASSAGFSGNTIYF
TGTGCCAGCTCCGCGGGCTTCTCTGGAAACACCATATATTTT
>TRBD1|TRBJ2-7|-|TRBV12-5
CASGLVRGQGARWEQYF
TGTGCTAGTGGTTTGGTACGAGGACAGGGGGCACGATGGGAGCAGTACTTC
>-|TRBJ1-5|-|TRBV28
CASSLLRRGTSNQPQHF
TGTGCCAGCAGTTTACTCAGACGGGGGACTAGCAATCAGCCCCAGCATTTT
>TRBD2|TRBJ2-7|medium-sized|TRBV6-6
CASAQGGTSYEQYF
TGTGCCAGCGCTCAGGGAGGGACGTCCTACGAGCAGTACTTC
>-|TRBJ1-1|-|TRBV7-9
CASSTVQGRAFF
TGTGCCAGCAGCACCGTACAGGGAAGAGCTTTCTTT
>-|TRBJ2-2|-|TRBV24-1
CATSDLARETGELFF
TGTGCCACCAGTGATTTAGCGAGAGAAACCGGGGAGCTGTTTTTT
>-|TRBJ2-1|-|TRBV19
CASSKRVGYNEQFF
TGTGCCAGTAGTAAGAGGGTAGGCTACAATGAGCAGTTCTTC
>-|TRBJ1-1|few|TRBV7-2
CASSLNYGRTEAFF
TGTGCCAGCAGCTTAAATTACGGGCGCACTGAAGCTTTCTTT
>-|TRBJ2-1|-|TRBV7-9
CASSLVALLHNEQFF
TGTGCCAGCAGCTTGGTAGCCCTCCTTCACAATGAGCAGTTCTTC
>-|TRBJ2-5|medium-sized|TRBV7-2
CASSLGLGGGQETQYF
TGTGCCAGCAGCTTAGGGCTTGGGGGAGGTCAAGAGACCCAGTACTTC
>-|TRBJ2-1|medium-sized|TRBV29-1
CSVELGSSYNEQFF
TGCAGCGTTGAACTGGGCAGCTCCTACAATGAGCAGTTCTTC
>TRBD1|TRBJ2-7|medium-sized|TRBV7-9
CASSLTGTAYEQYF
TGTGCCAGCAGCTTGACCGGGACAGCCTACGAGCAGTACTTC
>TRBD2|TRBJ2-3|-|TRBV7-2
CASSRTGLAGGPSDTQYF
TGTGCCAGCAGCCGAACGGGACTAGCGGGAGGGCCCTCCGATACGCAGTATTTT
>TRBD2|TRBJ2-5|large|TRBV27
CASSQGLAGLQETQYF
TGTGCCAGCAGTCAAGGACTAGCGGGGCTCCAAGAGACCCAGTACTTC
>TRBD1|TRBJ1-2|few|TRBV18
CASSPQRTGRRNYGYTF
TGTGCCAGCTCACCACAGAGGACAGGGAGGAGAAACTATGGCTACACCTTC
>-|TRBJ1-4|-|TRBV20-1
CSADPSSARGEKLFF
TGCAGTGCGGACCCATCCTCGGCTAGGGGGGAAAAACTGTTTTTT
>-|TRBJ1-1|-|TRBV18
CASSPWAGSDTEAFF
TGTGCCAGCTCACCATGGGCGGGCAGTGACACTGAAGCTTTCTTT
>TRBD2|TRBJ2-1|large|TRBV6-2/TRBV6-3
CTPGTSGSNEQFF
TGTACCCCGGGGACTAGCGGGAGTAATGAGCAGTTCTTC
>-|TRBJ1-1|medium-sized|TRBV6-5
CASREQGPTEAFF
TGTGCCAGCAGAGAACAGGGTCCCACTGAAGCTTTCTTT
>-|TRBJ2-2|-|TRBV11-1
CASSSGTLNTGELFF
TGTGCCAGCAGTTCAGGGACCTTAAACACCGGGGAGCTGTTTTTT
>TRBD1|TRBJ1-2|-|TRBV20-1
CSARGGTGAGYTF
TGCAGTGCTAGAGGGGGGACAGGGGCTGGCTACACCTTC
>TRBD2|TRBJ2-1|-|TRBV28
CASSQLTSGVDEQFF
TGTGCCAGCAGTCAGTTGACTAGCGGGGTGGATGAGCAGTTCTTC
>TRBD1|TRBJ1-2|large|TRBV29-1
CSVGQGNYGYTF
TGCAGCGTTGGACAGGGGAACTATGGCTACACCTTC
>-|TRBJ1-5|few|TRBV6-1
CASSVKNSNQPQHF
TGTGCCAGCAGTGTCAAGAATAGCAATCAGCCCCAGCATTTT
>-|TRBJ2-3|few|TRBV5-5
CASSRLSGQDTQYF
TGTGCCAGCAGCCGCCTTTCAGGGCAAGATACGCAGTATTTT
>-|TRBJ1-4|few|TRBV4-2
CASSQEGGPVEKLFF
TGTGCCAGCAGCCAAGAGGGAGGCCCGGTAGAAAAACTGTTTTTT
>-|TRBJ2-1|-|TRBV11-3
CASSLQGSGQYNEQFF
TGTGCCAGCAGTCTCCAAGGCAGCGGGCAGTACAATGAGCAGTTCTTC
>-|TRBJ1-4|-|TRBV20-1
CSARVTQGTTNEKLFF
TGCAGTGCTAGAGTTACACAGGGAACAACTAATGAAAAACTGTTTTTT
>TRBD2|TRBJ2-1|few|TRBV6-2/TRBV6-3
CASTHGRRGSYNEQFF
TGTGCCAGCACTCACGGTAGGCGGGGGTCCTACAATGAGCAGTTCTTC
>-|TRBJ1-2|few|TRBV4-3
CASSQDERGSNGYTF
TGCGCCAGCAGCCAAGACGAGAGGGGCTCCAATGGCTACACCTTC
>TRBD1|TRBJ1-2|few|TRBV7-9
CASSLGQVYTF
TGTGCCAGCAGCCTTGGACAGGTCTACACCTTC
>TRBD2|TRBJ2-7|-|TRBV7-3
CASSPGGGSYEQYF
TGTGCCAGCAGCCCTGGGGGGGGTTCCTACGAGCAGTACTTC
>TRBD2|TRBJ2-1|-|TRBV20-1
CSGTSGNHEQFF
TGCAGTGGGACTAGCGGGAATCATGAGCAGTTCTTC
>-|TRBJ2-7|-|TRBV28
CASSYTRGSSYEQYF
TGTGCCAGCAGTTATACTAGGGGTAGCTCCTACGAGCAGTACTTC
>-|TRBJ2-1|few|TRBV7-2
CASSPRARAWDNEQFF
TGTGCCAGCAGCCCCCGAGCGAGGGCATGGGACAATGAGCAGTTCTTC
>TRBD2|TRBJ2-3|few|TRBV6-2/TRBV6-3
CASSGAGGRNTQYF
TGTGCCAGCAGCGGAGCGGGAGGGCGGAATACGCAGTATTTT
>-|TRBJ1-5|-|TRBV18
CASSPMGVRDQHF
TGTGCCAGCTCACCAATGGGGGTCAGGGACCAGCATTTT
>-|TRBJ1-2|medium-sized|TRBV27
CASTSAWGRQLGYTF
TGTGCCAGCACCTCGGCCTGGGGCAGGCAGTTGGGCTACACCTTC
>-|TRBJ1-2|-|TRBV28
CASSLNRPANYGYTF
TGTGCCAGCAGTTTAAATCGGCCGGCTAACTATGGCTACACCTTC
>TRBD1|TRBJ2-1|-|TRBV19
CASTITGGRYNEQFF
TGTGCCAGTACCATAACAGGGGGCAGGTACAATGAGCAGTTCTTC